This T cell receptor (beta chain) was documented in a study of cytomegalovirus exposure and HLA in healthy donors (dated by TCRdb to between 2016 and 2019). For the wider study: According to an earlier analysis of a few hundred of the donors, some 180 million T cells yielded roughly 110 million unique TCR beta sequences and about 300 Gb of sequence data. An earlier analysis of some 600 of the donors applied high-throughput TCR beta sequencing to assess whether each TCR beta V gene segment acted as functional or pseudogenic. The T cell repertoires of some 700 subjects were profiled by immunosequencing and related to cytomegalovirus serostatus. Roughly five DR-DQ haplotypes were handled as single units for association and clustering because linkage in the cohort was strong. Among 300 to 450 genotyped donors of the cohort, an average of around 240,000 unique TCR beta nucleotide sequences were sequenced per donor, roughly 18% of them non-productive. Roughly 290 gigabases of sequencing data and around 90 million unique TCR sequences made up an early release that covered some 640 HLA-typed donors. In the later analysis, no new phenotypic data were used to find candidate immune exposures; instead, reliance was placed on TCR beta sequences and their occurrence across donors. All discovery cohort repertoires had been generated on a single sequencing platform. Genome-wide SNP genotypes for about 60% of the roughly 670 donors were used in a later genetic analysis, which treated that subset as a discovery cohort. The study was designed to test whether signatures of past pathogen exposure could be identified by cataloging public T cell receptors. Among the roughly 400 genotyped donors, about 83% belonged to the genetic ancestry cluster associated with self-reported Caucasian donors. The number of typed donors differed by locus: about 620-640 for A, B, C, DRB1 and DQB1; approximately 540 for DQA1; 600 to 610 for DPA1; and around 470 for DPB1. A separate validation cohort of roughly 120 different subjects was used in addition to the 666-subject first cohort. Donor age, sex, ethnicity and CMV serostatus were collected together with the repertoire data. A later analysis re-analyzed previously published TCR beta repertoires from 666 donors and added high-resolution HLA genotyping to study TCR occurrence patterns. HLA typing covered class I and class II loci at four-digit resolution. High-throughput TCR immunosequencing, statistical association of individual TCRs with disease status, and machine learning were combined to predict cytomegalovirus infection status. Findings and caveats that apply to the study as a whole: A later genetic analysis associated a missense DCLRE1C variant with V-gene and J-gene trimming of TCR beta chains, and an independent cohort replicated the association. Specific HLA alleles were associated with roughly 16,000 TCR beta sequences at a false discovery rate of 0.05 in a later analysis. Because some donors lacked HLA typing at each locus, the association tests relied only on the typed subset. When HLA alleles, especially DR and DQ, strongly co-occurred, TCR associations were difficult to assign to individual alleles. The classifier was reported to diagnose cytomegalovirus status with high specificity and sensitivity in both the original cohort and the validation cohort. Compared with the approximately 670-donor mean, donors in an Asian-associated ancestry cluster had fewer N-insertions in productive TCRs, according to a later genetic analysis. Broadly in line with IMGT annotations, most TCR beta V segments showed up in productive rearrangements about 90% or about 30% of the time in an earlier analysis of several hundred of the donors. The 87-base-pair reads could not distinguish some IMGT-functional V segments, including TRBV6-2 and TRBV6-3, so those segments were excluded. While some public TCRs were present in many individuals, most TCR sequences turned up only very rarely across donors. Roughly uniform sequencing depth across donors was assumed in presence/absence analyses, although this assumption may not hold. Because counts were too low, roughly 17 rarely observed V segments, including chromosome 9 orphons, were left out of the earlier analysis of approximately 580 of the donors. The authors suggested that the approach could potentially be extended to other disease states and immunological phenotypes. A later analysis found that HLA-associated TCR beta chains were more clonally expanded and had lower generation probabilities than equally common non-associated chains. Most CMV-associated TCR beta chains appeared to be HLA-restricted in a later analysis, and the HLA associations seemed to be driven largely by CMV exposure. A cluster of highly shared sequence variants was judged likely to be a technical artifact of the sequencing pipeline. In this cohort, only TCR beta chains were sequenced, and detectable features were limited by the absence of alpha or paired-chain data. A total of 164 TCR beta chains were listed by the study as associated with cytomegalovirus. The only immune exposure information available for the cohort was CMV serostatus. In vitro tests confirmed that a few of the cytomegalovirus-associated TCR beta chains recognize cytomegalovirus antigens. Linkage disequilibrium might explain the correlated functional status among segregating V segments, but an unknown experimental factor could not be ruled out. In a later analysis, several top co-occurrence clusters were reported to appear linked to parvovirus B19, influenza, CMV and Epstein-Barr virus. In a later analysis, the rate of TCR association differed among HLA loci, with DRB1 alleles having the most associated TCRs and HLA-C alleles having the fewest. A further reported finding was that TCR beta sequences accurately predicted the HLA-A and HLA-B alleles for most subjects in the first cohort.

In total, approximately 690 healthy bone marrow donors made up the cohort. All cohort members were sampled while nominally healthy, although unrecorded immune exposures were likely present. The donor was CMV seronegative and belonged to the group of under 400 seronegative cohort members. Every donor gave a peripheral blood sample, and the peripheral blood mononuclear cells from that sample were used for TCR beta sequencing. Genomic DNA was extracted from the blood cell samples with the Qiagen DNeasy Blood Extraction Kit. The library was made by the immunoSEQ multiplex PCR assay. A mixture of 60 forward primers for TCR Vbeta segments and 13 reverse primers for TCR Jbeta segments was used in the multiplex PCR. Amplification of the CDR3 region of rearranged TCR beta genes was performed with a multiplex PCR assay on genomic DNA. The Illumina HiSeq System was used to sequence the amplified TCR beta libraries as 87-base-pair reads. Processing in the source paper ran as follows. A later analysis counted about 80 million unique TCR beta chains across the 650 to 700 repertoires, and approximately 11 million of these chains were shared by at least two donors. Raw reads were error-corrected and collapsed into unique sequences by a nearest-neighbor algorithm in which closely related sequences were merged to remove PCR and sequencing errors. To assign V, D and J gene segments, CDR3 sequences were aligned to IMGT reference sequences. For a sequence to be retained, at least a six-nucleotide match to both a V gene segment and a J gene segment was required. A rearrangement was called productive if the CDR3 had no stop codons and remained in frame with V and J, and every other rearrangement was called non-productive. Following IMGT convention, CDR3 was defined as the stretch from the second conserved V-encoded cysteine to the conserved J-encoded phenylalanine. Sequences without an unambiguous match to a single V gene segment were excluded from the earlier analysis of 500 to 700 of the donors. An earlier analysis of about 600 of the donors called V segments functional above 56.7% productive rearrangements and segregating when the between-donor standard deviation exceeded 5%. A statistical classification framework was built to diagnose cytomegalovirus status from the catalog of TCR beta chain sequences. In a later analysis, TCR nucleotide sequences were compared against IMGT/GENE-DB human TR gene sequences so that V and J genes could be assigned. Using the TCRdist pipeline, a later analysis assigned CDR3 sequences along with most-parsimonious VDJ recombination scenarios. In a later analysis, every TCR beta chain was defined by the combination of its CDR3 amino acid sequence and its V-gene family, and reads without a unique V-gene family were dropped. To address suspected cross-contamination and a sequencing artifact, a later analysis removed 592 highly shared, low-generation-probability nucleotide sequences. A later analysis calculated a clonal expansion index for each public chain from normalized within-repertoire ranks of inferred template counts. A later analysis computed generation probabilities with a VDJ recombination model fitted to out-of-frame rearrangements, and checked the results against IGoR. A later analysis scored TCR-TCR, TCR-HLA and TCR-CMV co-occurrence with hypergeometric tests, applying a repertoire-size bias correction to TCR pairs. To estimate false discovery rates, a later analysis permuted the HLA or CMV assignments 20 times. In a later analysis, co-occurring TCRs were grouped using DBSCAN, with TCRdist sequence similarity added in when clustering inside HLA-allele-positive subsets. Repertoires with fewer than 30,000 or more than 120,000 public chains were left out of co-occurrence clustering, as were a few repertoires with anomalous nucleotide sharing. TCRdb holds this immuneACCESS table with in-frame rearrangements only. Some clones are missing; in checked studies, unresolved V genes explain under half, and the rest has no known cause. D and trimming come from the DNA, and the V and J calls and clone size come from that table. In all, the sample holds 110,000 to 150,000 clones, and roughly three quarters of those were seen once. The top ten clones comprise approximately 0.97% of the sample.

About this clone itself: Its antigen target is currently unknown. No per-base quality is available; no much larger clone lies one base away.

Sequences MNHEY (CDR1) and SVGAGI (CDR2) are obtained from the germline V gene. From the cysteine through the phenylalanine, the CDR3 covers 14 amino acids. Only the CDR3 DNA is retained, 42 bases long and in frame from the first base. Here V drops 6 bases and J drops 5 bases, and the junction holds 7 bases not matched to any gene. The chain uses TRBV6-5 and TRBJ1-1, with 9 bases aligning to TRBD1. Sequenced sample: PBMCs. This sequence was found in a man aged 18 to 29 in good health and CMV-seronegative. This receptor carries the CDR3 CASSTGTGLTEAFF. The DNA is TGTGCCAGCAGCACAGGGACAGGGCTAACTGAAGCTTTCTTT.